A selection of T cell receptor beta chains follows, all from one sample in a study of blood T cells in healthy people across ages. Each CDR3 protein is one row after TCRdb ran MiXCR on the 5' RACE reads. Altogether around 1,000,000 distinct CDR3 sequences are present, about two fifths being singletons, with the ten largest covering around 14%. Sample: blood. The receptors derive from a young man in good health. CDR3s include the opening cysteine and the closing phenylalanine or tryptophan. Each record gives: V gene, clone size, J gene, D gene, CDR3 DNA, CDR3 protein. A D gene is named only where the DNA matches it firmly. Expanded clones are given a class, and other clones once, few, many or no size at all.

>TRBV20-1|.|TRBJ2-3|.
TGCAGTGCTAGAGCTCCCCAGGGGAAGGCAGATACGCAGTATTTT
CSARAPQGKADTQYF
>TRBV5-1|.|TRBJ2-1|.
TGCGCCAGCAGCCGATTCCCGTCCGATGACAATGAGCAGTTCTTC
CASSRFPSDDNEQFF
>TRBV27|.|TRBJ2-1|TRBD2
TGTGCCAGCAGTTTCTTAAGGGGCCACACTAGCGGGGGTGAAGATGAGCAGTTCTTC
CASSFLRGHTSGGEDEQFF
>TRBV6-6|.|TRBJ1-5|TRBD1
TGTGCCAGCAGTTACGACAGGGGAGCGGGTCAGCCCCGGCATTTT
CASSYDRGAGQPRHF
>TRBV7-2|.|TRBJ1-1|.
TGTGCCAGCAGTCAACCGGCTGACACTGAAGCTTTCTTT
CASSQPADTEAFF
>TRBV27|few|TRBJ2-7|TRBD1
TGTGCCAGCAGCCCCTTGGGACAGGGGGTCTCCTACGAGCAGTACTTC
CASSPLGQGVSYEQYF
>TRBV3-1|.|TRBJ2-7|TRBD2
TGTGCCAGCAGCCCCCCGACTTCTAGCGGGGGGTTTCGGAATGAGCAGTACTTC
CASSPPTSSGGFRNEQYF
>TRBV20-1|.|TRBJ2-1|TRBD2
TGCAGTGCCCTCTGGCGGGGGGTTATCCAAGAGACCCAGTTCTTC
CSALWRGVIQETQFF
>TRBV25-1|few|TRBJ2-1|TRBD2
TGTGCCAGCAGTGAATCCCTTCTAGCGGGGGGGCACGACAATGAGCAGTTCTTC
CASSESLLAGGHDNEQFF
>TRBV18|.|TRBJ1-1|.
TGTGCCAGCTCACCACCTTCGGCTGAAGCTTTCTTT
CASSPPSAEAFF
>TRBV7-2|.|TRBJ2-5|.
TGTGCCAGCAGCTTAAATCGGGAGACCCAGTACTTC
CASSLNRETQYF
>TRBV6-2/TRBV6-3|.|TRBJ1-2|TRBD1
TGTGCCAGCAGTTCCCGGGACAGGGCAATTCCCTATGGCTACACCTTC
CASSSRDRAIPYGYTF
>TRBV7-9|.|TRBJ1-2|TRBD1
TGTGTCAGCAGCACCGGACAGGGATTCGGCTACACCTTC
CVSSTGQGFGYTF
>TRBV12-3/TRBV12-4|.|TRBJ2-1|.
TGTGCCAGCAGTTCTATACGACAGAGATACAATGAGCAGTTCTTC
CASSSIRQRYNEQFF
>TRBV4-3|few|TRBJ2-7|.
TGCGCCAGCAGCCAAGAAGTATTGATGGAGGGGGCGTCCTACGAGCAGTACTTC
CASSQEVLMEGASYEQYF
>TRBV3-1|.|TRBJ1-1|TRBD1
TGTGCCAGCAGACTGGACAGGGCGATGAACACTGAAGCTTTCTTT
CASRLDRAMNTEAFF
>TRBV29-1|.|TRBJ1-3|.
TGCAGCGTCCCAGGGCCACCTCGGGACACCATATATTTT
CSVPGPPRDTIYF
>TRBV12-5|once|TRBJ1-1|.
TGTGCTAGTGGTTTACGTCTTGATACTGAGGGGAACACTGAAGCTTTCTTT
CASGLRLDTEGNTEAFF
>TRBV5-1|few|TRBJ1-1|.
TGCGCCAGCAGCTTGGGCCCCAACAGGTTGAACACTGAAGCTTTCTTT
CASSLGPNRLNTEAFF
>TRBV20-1|.|TRBJ2-7|.
TGCAGTGCTAGGATAACAGGGTACGAGCAGTACTTC
CSARITGYEQYF
>TRBV20-1|.|TRBJ1-1|TRBD1
TGCAGCCCGCAGGGGGGCAGCCAAAGCAGGAACACTGAAGCTTTCTTT
CSPQGGSQSRNTEAFF
>TRBV2|.|TRBJ1-5|TRBD1
TGTGCCAGCAAGGACAGGGCTGGTCAGCCCCAGCATTTT
CASKDRAGQPQHF
>TRBV29-1|.|TRBJ1-4|.
TGCAGCGTTGAAAAAGGTGAAAAACTGTTTTTT
CSVEKGEKLFF
>TRBV7-6|.|TRBJ2-1|.
TGTGCCAGCAGCCCCCTTTATGATAAGGGCAATGAGCAGTTCTTC
CASSPLYDKGNEQFF
>TRBV4-3|.|TRBJ2-5|TRBD2
TGCGCCAGCAGCCAAGATATCGGACTAGCGGGGACCCAGTACTTC
CASSQDIGLAGTQYF
>TRBV20-1|.|TRBJ2-1|TRBD2
TGCAGTGCTACGATGGGACTAGCAAAGCAGTTCTTC
CSATMGLAKQFF
>TRBV12-3/TRBV12-4|.|TRBJ2-1|.
TGTGCCAGCAGTGAGGGCAGGGGCCGTGAGCAGTTCTTC
CASSEGRGREQFF
>TRBV5-1|few|TRBJ2-3|TRBD1
TGCGCCAGCAGTCACGGGACAGGGCCACACTCAGACTCTTCAGATACGCAGTATTTT
CASSHGTGPHSDSSDTQYF
>TRBV6-6|.|TRBJ1-4|.
TGTGCCACTACCGGGGGGGCGAGGAGTGAAAAACTGTTTTTT
CATTGGARSEKLFF
>TRBV20-1|few|TRBJ2-5|.
TGCAGTGCTAGACTGGACCTCCAAGAGACCCAGTACTTC
CSARLDLQETQYF
>TRBV7-8|.|TRBJ2-5|.
TGTGCCAGCAGCCAAGAGGTTTACGCTTTTGAGACCCAGTACTTC
CASSQEVYAFETQYF
>TRBV7-2|many|TRBJ1-4|.
TGTGCCAGCAGCCTCATTAGGGCAACTAATGAAAAACTGTTTTTT
CASSLIRATNEKLFF
>TRBV5-1|few|TRBJ2-1|.
TGCGCCAGCATTTGGGGTCATGAGCAGTTCTTC
CASIWGHEQFF
>TRBV10-3|few|TRBJ1-1|TRBD1
TGTGCCGTCAACAGGGGTATGAACACTGAAGCTTTCTTT
CAVNRGMNTEAFF
>TRBV6-2/TRBV6-3|.|TRBJ1-1|TRBD1
TGTGCCAGCCACTCAATCGGGACAGGGAGTCTAGGTTCTCGGAACACTGAAGCTTTCTTT
CASHSIGTGSLGSRNTEAFF
>TRBV7-6|.|TRBJ2-7|.
TGTGCCAGCAGCTTAGGAGTAGCTAGCCTGGGAAATGAGCAGTACTTC
CASSLGVASLGNEQYF
>TRBV16|.|TRBJ2-7|TRBD1
TGTGCCAGCAGCCAATGGGGGACAGGGAGCTCCTACGAGCAGTACTTC
CASSQWGTGSSYEQYF
>TRBV20-1|few|TRBJ1-1|.
TGCAGTGTCTGGAGGACTGAAGCTTTCTTT
CSVWRTEAFF
>TRBV7-2|.|TRBJ2-7|.
TGTGCCAGCAGCGTGTCGAGATTCTACGAGCAGTACTTC
CASSVSRFYEQYF
>TRBV20-1|few|TRBJ2-2|TRBD2
TGCAGTGCAAAGACTAGCGGTGGCACGAACACCGGGGAGCTGTTTTTT
CSAKTSGGTNTGELFF
>TRBV20-1|.|TRBJ2-1|TRBD1
TGCAGTGCTAACCGGGACAGGGGTATACATGAGCAGTTCTTC
CSANRDRGIHEQFF
>TRBV20-1|.|TRBJ2-5|TRBD2
TGCAGTGCTAGAGGGGGATCGCGGGGGACTCAAGAGACCCAGTACTTC
CSARGGSRGTQETQYF
>TRBV20-1|.|TRBJ2-3|TRBD2
TGCAGTGCTAGAGATATAACGGGGGGGCCAGATACGCAGTATTTT
CSARDITGGPDTQYF
>TRBV9|.|TRBJ2-1|.
TGTGCCAGCAGCGTCGTGGGGAGCGCCTACAATGAGCAGTTCTTC
CASSVVGSAYNEQFF
>TRBV15|.|TRBJ2-3|.
TGTGCCACCAGCAGACCCTCCAGCCCGACAGATACGCAGTATTTT
CATSRPSSPTDTQYF
>TRBV20-1|.|TRBJ2-1|.
TGCAGGGCTAGTTCGGGATTCAATGAGCAGTTCTTC
CRASSGFNEQFF
>TRBV2|.|TRBJ2-7|TRBD1
TGTGCCAGCAGTCCGCCCCTTATCGGGACAGTGGACGACGAGCAGTACTTC
CASSPPLIGTVDDEQYF
>TRBV29-1|few|TRBJ1-1|TRBD1
TGCAGCGTTGTGTACAGGGGAGTCCCTGAAGCTTTCTTT
CSVVYRGVPEAFF
>TRBV20-1|few|TRBJ1-5|TRBD1
TGCAGTGCTAGTCACACCTGGGACAGTCAAAGCAATCAGCCCCAGCATTTT
CSASHTWDSQSNQPQHF
>TRBV4-2|.|TRBJ2-7|TRBD2
TGTGCCAGCAGCCCCGACCGTATCCTCCGGCTAGCGGAATATTCTACCTCCTACAATGAGCAGTACTTC
CASSPDRILRLAEYSTSYNEQYF
>TRBV11-2|.|TRBJ2-3|TRBD2
TGTGCCAGCAGCTTATTCTCCCGACCGGGGACTAGCCTAACTAGCACAGATACGCAGTATTTT
CASSLFSRPGTSLTSTDTQYF
>TRBV28|once|TRBJ2-5|.
TGTGCCAGCAGCGATCCCACTAAGGGGGGGCAAGAGACCCAGTACTTC
CASSDPTKGGQETQYF
>TRBV3-1|.|TRBJ2-2|.
TGTGCCAGCAGCCAAGATTGGTACACCGGGGAGCTGTTTTTT
CASSQDWYTGELFF
>TRBV4-3|few|TRBJ2-5|TRBD2
TGCGCCAGCAGCCGCCTAGCGGGATTTCAAGAGACCCAGTACTTC
CASSRLAGFQETQYF
>TRBV27|.|TRBJ2-7|.
TGTGCCAGCAGTTTATCGTTGGCTAGCGTTGCCTACGAGCAGTACTTC
CASSLSLASVAYEQYF
>TRBV12-3/TRBV12-4|.|TRBJ1-5|.
TGTGCCAGCAGCAGGAGGAGGGAAAGCAATCAGCCCCAGCATTTT
CASSRRRESNQPQHF
>TRBV2|.|TRBJ1-5|.
TGTGCCAGCAGCTTCAGTGGCGCCCAGGAGCCCCAGCATTTT
CASSFSGAQEPQHF